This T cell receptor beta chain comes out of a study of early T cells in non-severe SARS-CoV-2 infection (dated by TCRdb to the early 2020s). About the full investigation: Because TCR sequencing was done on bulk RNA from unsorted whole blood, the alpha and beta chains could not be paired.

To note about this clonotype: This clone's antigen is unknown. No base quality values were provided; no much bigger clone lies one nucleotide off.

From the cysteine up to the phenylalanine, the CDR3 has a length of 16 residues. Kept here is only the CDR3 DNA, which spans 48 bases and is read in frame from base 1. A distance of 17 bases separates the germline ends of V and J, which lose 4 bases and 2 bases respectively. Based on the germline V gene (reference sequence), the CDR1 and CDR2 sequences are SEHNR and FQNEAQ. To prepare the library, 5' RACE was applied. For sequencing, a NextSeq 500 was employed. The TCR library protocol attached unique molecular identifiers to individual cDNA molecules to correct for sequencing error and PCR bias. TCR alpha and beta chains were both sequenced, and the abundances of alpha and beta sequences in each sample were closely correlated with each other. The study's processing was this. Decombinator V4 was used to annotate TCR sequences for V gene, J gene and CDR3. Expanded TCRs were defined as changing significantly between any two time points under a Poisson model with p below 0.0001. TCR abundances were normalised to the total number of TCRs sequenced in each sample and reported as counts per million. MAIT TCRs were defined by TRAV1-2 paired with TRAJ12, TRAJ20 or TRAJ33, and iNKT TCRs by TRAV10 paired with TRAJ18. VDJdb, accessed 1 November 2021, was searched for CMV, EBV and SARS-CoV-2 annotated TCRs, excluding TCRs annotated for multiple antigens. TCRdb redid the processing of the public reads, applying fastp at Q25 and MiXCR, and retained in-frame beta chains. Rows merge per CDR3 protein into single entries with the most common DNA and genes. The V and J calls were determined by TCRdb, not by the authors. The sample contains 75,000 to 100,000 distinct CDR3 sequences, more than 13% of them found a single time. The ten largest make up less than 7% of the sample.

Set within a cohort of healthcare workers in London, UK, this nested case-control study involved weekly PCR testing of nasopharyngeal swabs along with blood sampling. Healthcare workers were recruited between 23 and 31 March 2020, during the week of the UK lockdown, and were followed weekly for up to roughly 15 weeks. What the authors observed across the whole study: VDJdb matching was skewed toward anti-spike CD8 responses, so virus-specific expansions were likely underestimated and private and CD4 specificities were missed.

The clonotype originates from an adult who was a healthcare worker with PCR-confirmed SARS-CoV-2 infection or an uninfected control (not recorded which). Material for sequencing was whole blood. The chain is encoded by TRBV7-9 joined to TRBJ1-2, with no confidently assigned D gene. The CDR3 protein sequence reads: CASSSEGDGGNYGYTF. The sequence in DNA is TGTGCCAGCAGCTCAGAGGGTGATGGTGGGAACTATGGCTACACCTTC.